These 6 T cell receptor beta chains came from one sample sequenced in a study of T cells in Graves' hyperthyroidism and ophthalmopathy (dated by TCRdb to between 2019 and 2020). The library was built by means of multiplex PCR. These reads were obtained on an Illumina HiSeq 2000. The TCR beta CDR3 regions were amplified from the RNA transcripts. For the first round of RT-PCR on the TCR CDR3, the HTBI primer set was used together with the Qiagen OneStep RT-PCR kit. In TCRdb, the public reads were trimmed at Q25 with fastp and aligned with MiXCR, with productive beta chains retained. Rows merge per CDR3 protein into single entries with the most common DNA and genes. This sample gives about 480,000 distinct CDR3 sequences in total; 13% to 15% of them show up just once. The ten most abundant clones make up 15% to 20% of the sample. The material sequenced was blood. Receptors originate from a woman between 18 and 29 years old with Graves' hyperthyroidism.

This clonotype was detected ten times or more. The DNA of the CDR3 is TGTGCCAGCAGCCCGAGCGGGAGCTGGGAGACCCAGTACTTC. This translates into CASSPSGSWETQYF. This rearrangement joins TRBV3-1 to TRBJ2-5; 8 bases agree with TRBD2. After removal of 4 bases from V and 5 bases from J, the junction contained 6 bases not matched to a gene. The CDR3 sequence is 14 residues long. Looked up from germline, CDR1 is LGHDT and CDR2 is YNNKEL (reference sequence).

The V gene is TRBV10-3, the J gene TRBJ2-3; TRBD1 agrees at 8 bases. Germline CDR1 ENHRY, CDR2 SYGVKD. V lost 8 bases to trimming and J lost 2 bases; unmatched junction nucleotides: 6. The CDR3 covers 14 residues. CDR3: CAIGAGGPTDTQYF. The CDR3 DNA is TGTGCCATCGGGGCAGGGGGCCCCACAGATACGCAGTATTTT.

The chain uses TRBV6-7 and TRBJ2-2; D is possibly TRBD1 (5 bases). TRBV6-7 is marked as an open reading frame, function uncertain. This CDR3 spans 15 amino acids. The V gene lost 1 base and the J gene lost 5 bases, with 11 bases spanning the gap. The CDR3 sequence: CASSYWTNRTGELFF. The CDR3 nucleotides read TGTGCCAGCAGTTACTGGACAAATCGTACCGGGGAGCTGTTTTTT.

There are many counts of this clonotype. V is TRBV27 and J is TRBJ2-5, with 8 bases fitting TRBD2. The CDR3 is 13 residues long. J gave up 4 bases and V 11 bases, and 9 bases lay outside the gene matches. The germline V gene encodes CDR1 MNHEY and CDR2 SMNVEV (reference sequence). This chain's CDR3 is CAGTPGRAETQYF. The CDR3 region has the DNA TGTGCCGGTACGCCCGGGAGGGCAGAGACCCAGTACTTC.

Concerning this clonotype itself: A read error may be the cause here, since a much bigger clone is one base away. The chain has TRBV6-2 or TRBV6-3 and TRBJ2-1; possibly TRBD1 for D (6 bases). Germline CDR1 MNHEY, CDR2 SVGEGT. This CDR3 contains 18 residues. The CDR3 nucleotides read TGTGCCGGCAGTTACTCGAGAGTAGTGACAGGCCCCTACAATGAGCAGTTCTTC. Protein sequence: CAGSYSRVVTGPYNEQFF.

There are many counts of this clonotype. The chain combines TRBV7-3 with TRBJ2-1; 10 nucleotides agree with TRBD2. The germline V gene encodes CDR1 SGHTA and CDR2 FQGTGA. There are 15 residues in the CDR3. V gave up 5 bases and J gave up 6 bases; unmatched junction bases: 7. CDR3 sequence: CASSQGLAQFNEQFF. In DNA, the CDR3 is TGTGCCAGCAGCCAGGGACTAGCGCAGTTCAATGAGCAGTTCTTC. The variable domain in full, completed from reference TRBV7-3 and TRBJ2-1, reads GAGVSQTPSNKVTEKGKYVELRCDPISGHTALYWYRQSLGQGPEFLIYFQGTGAADDSGLPNDRFFAVRPEGSVSTLKIQRTERGDSAVYLCASSQGLAQFNEQFFGPGTRLTVL.